Presented here are 30 T cell receptor beta chains from one specimen sequenced in a study of T cell therapy after organ transplantation. This table comes from immunoSEQ multiplex PCR, and its TCRdb copy is limited to in-frame clones, with some not included. The sample yields a few thousand clones, approximately 64% seen once. Time point described: 4-8 weeks after completion of therapy. These receptors lack a known antigen. Sequenced here: CD8+ T cells from blood, sampled after autologous CMV-specific T cell therapy. All receptors come from a human patient who had received a solid organ transplant and had CMV disease. These T cells may partly come from the graft donor.

The chain links TRBV27 to TRBJ1-1; D perhaps matches TRBD1 (6 bases). Per germline, CDR1 MNHEY and CDR2 SMNVEV (reference sequence). Trimming removed 2 bases at V and 6 bases at J, with 13 bases between. The CDR3 covers 14 residues. Here the CDR3 DNA reads TGTGCCAGCAGTTTACCGGGGAGGGGGGCTGAAGCTTTCTTT. This codes for CASSLPGRGAEAFF.

The chain joins TRBV23-1 to TRBJ1-1, with TRBD1 identical over 7 bases. TRBV23-1 is classed as an ORF, of uncertain function. The CDR3 is 17 residues long. Trimming cost V 3 bases and J 3 bases; bases outside gene matches: 13. In DNA form, the CDR3 reads TGCGCCAGCAGTCATCCCCGGGGGGCTGACAGGGACACTGAAGCTTTCTTT. Its translation is CASSHPRGADRDTEAFF.

V usage is TRBV5-1 and J usage is TRBJ1-2; 7 bases match TRBD1. Germline V gene data show CDR1 as SGHRS and CDR2 as YFSETQ. This CDR3 region has 15 residues. Losses at the gene ends were 3 bases for V and 2 bases for J; bases not matched to a gene: 7. The CDR3 DNA reads TGCGCCAGCAGCTCCTCGGGACAGTCAAACTATGGCTACACCTTC. It specifies CASSSSGQSNYGYTF.

The chain carries TRBV7-8 and TRBJ1-5; the D gene is possibly TRBD1 (5 bases). Deletions cut 2 bases from V and 6 bases from J, with 14 bases between. CDR1 is SGHVS, CDR2 FQNEAQ, per germline. The CDR3 length is 15 residues. In DNA, the CDR3 is TGTGCCAGCAGCTTAAGTTCGCAGGGCCGTCAGCCCCAGCATTTT. Its translation is CASSLSSQGRQPQHF.

The chain combines TRBV6-1 with TRBJ1-6; TRBD1 matches 7 bases. The V segment lost 2 bases and the J segment 3 bases; nucleotides outside the gene matches: 4. The CDR3 spans 16 residues. Germline CDR1 is MNHNS and CDR2 is SASEGT. Written as DNA, the CDR3 is TGTGCCAGCAGTGAATTAAGACAGGGCTATAATTCACCCCTCCACTTT. This translates into CASSELRQGYNSPLHF.

The gene calls are TRBV11-2 and TRBJ1-6; D gene unclear. The CDR3 extends over 17 amino acids. Trimming removed 7 bases from V and 13 bases from J, with 29 bases in between. The germline V gene encodes CDR1 SGHAT and CDR2 FQNNGV. The CDR3 sequence: CASTHRGRADSEGPLHF. The CDR3 DNA follows: TGTGCCAGCACCCACCGGGGAAGGGCGGACTCAGAAGGGCCCCTCCACTTT.

The chain employs TRBV11-1 and TRBJ1-6, with D tentatively TRBD1 (6 bases). This CDR3 is 16 amino acids long. Germline V gene sequence: CDR1 SGHAT, CDR2 FQDESV (reference sequence). The V end was cut by 5 bases, the J end by 9 bases, with 20 bases between. CDR3 DNA: TGTGCCAGCAGCCCCCCGGCCCGGGACATTCGTTCACCCCTCCACTTT. Its translation: CASSPPARDIRSPLHF.

About this clone: A far more abundant clone sits one base away, making this likely a read error. The same CDR3 can be traced to other DNA sequences in this sample. The rearrangement uses TRBV5-4 and TRBJ1-1; D is unresolved. V lost 0 bases and J lost 4, with 10 bases in between. Germline values: CDR1 SGHNT, CDR2 YYREEE (reference sequence). The length of the CDR3 is 14 residues. The CDR3, as DNA: TGTGCCAGCAGCTTGGGCAATTATGGCACTGAAGCTTTCTTT. Its protein is CASSLGNYGTEAFF.

V is TRBV19 and J is TRBJ1-2; D may be TRBD1 (6 bases). Germline CDR1 and CDR2: LNHDA and SQIVND (reference sequence). The V and J ends lost 6 bases and 5 bases respectively, with 13 bases between them. The CDR3 sequence is 13 residues long. The CDR3 here is CASSKQGLYGYTF. Written as DNA, the CDR3 is TGTGCCAGTAGCAAACAGGGCTTATATGGCTACACCTTC. Full variable domain (remainder filled in from reference TRBV19 and TRBJ1-2): DGGITQSPKYLFRKEGQNVTLSCEQNLNHDAMYWYRQDPGQGLRLIYYSQIVNDFQKGDIAEGYSVSREKKESFPLTVTSAQKNPTAFYLCASSKQGLYGYTFGSGTRLTVV.

This clone was picked up a small number of times. The chain uses TRBV13 and TRBJ1-5; D remains ambiguous. The germline gives CDR1 PRHDT, CDR2 FYEKMQ (reference sequence). V was cut by 0 bases and J by 0 bases, with 6 bases left in between. This CDR3 comprises 15 residues. Here the CDR3 reads CASSLGLDSNQPQHF. In DNA, the CDR3 is TGTGCCAGCAGCTTAGGCCTAGATAGCAATCAGCCCCAGCATTTT.

This clone is large by share. This chain uses TRBV5-6 with TRBJ1-1, with D possibly matching TRBD1 (5 bases). The germline V gene has CDR1 SGHDT and CDR2 YYEEEE. Trimming shortened V by 4 bases and J by 5 bases, and 15 bases separated the two germline ends. The CDR3 runs to 14 residues. In nucleotides, the CDR3 is TGTGCCAGCAGCCTCCCGGGGGTTCATACTGAAGCTTTCTTT. The encoded protein is CASSLPGVHTEAFF.

This chain uses TRBV27 with TRBJ2-6, with unresolved D. CDR1 is MNHEY and CDR2 is SMNVEV in the germline V gene (reference sequence). Trimming cost V 4 bases and J 4 bases, with 11 bases left between them. The CDR3 contains 15 residues. CDR3 residues: CASSSGFEGANVLTF. The CDR3 DNA reads TGTGCCAGCAGTTCCGGTTTTGAGGGGGCCAACGTCCTGACTTTC.

Regarding this clone: It is likely a read error: a sequence one base away is far more abundant. This chain links TRBV2 with TRBJ2-5; D may be TRBD2 (7 bases). CDR3 length: 17 amino acids. V dropped 6 bases and J dropped 1 base, with 21 bases sitting between them. Germline loops: CDR1 SNHLY, CDR2 FYNNEI. CDR3 DNA sequence: TGTGCCAGCAGGCCACCCTGGGGGGGGGCCTCCCAAGAGACCCAGTACTTC. It is translated as CASRPPWGGASQETQYF.

V usage is TRBV15 and J usage is TRBJ1-1, with 8 bases lining up with TRBD1. V shed 5 bases and J 5 bases; nucleotides not matched to a gene: 7. The CDR3 spans 14 residues. Germline assignment: CDR1 LNHNV and CDR2 YYDKDF (reference sequence). This CDR3 reads CATSRGQGTTEAFF. The CDR3, as DNA: TGTGCCACCAGCCGAGGACAGGGAACAACTGAAGCTTTCTTT. The full variable domain, its missing parts supplied by reference TRBV15 and TRBJ1-1, is DAMVIQNPRYQVTQFGKPVTLSCSQTLNHNVMYWYQQKSSQAPKLLFHYYDKDFNNEADTPDNFQSRRPNTSFCFLDIRSPGLGDTAMYLCATSRGQGTTEAFFGQGTRLTVV.

The chain recombines TRBV6-5 with TRBJ2-7, with D uncertain. From germline, CDR1 is MNHEY and CDR2 SVGAGI. There are 12 residues in the CDR3. Trimming shortened V by 4 bases and J by 7 bases, and 11 bases separated the two germline ends. The CDR3 loop reads CASSSSVREQYF. DNA for the CDR3: TGTGCCAGCAGTTCCTCCGTGAGGGAGCAGTACTTC.

This clone has more than one count but fewer than ten. This chain uses TRBV11-2 with TRBJ1-1; no clear D gene. This CDR3 contains 12 residues. Germline CDR1 is SGHAT and CDR2 is FQNNGV. Trimming cost V 5 bases and J 6 bases, with 10 bases left between them. DNA for the CDR3: TGTGCCAGCAGCCCACGGACCGCTGAAGCTTTCTTT. This sequence encodes CASSPRTAEAFF. The complete variable domain, with remaining parts taken from reference TRBV11-2 and TRBJ1-1, reads EAGVAQSPRYKIIEKRQSVAFWCNPISGHATLYWYQQILGQGPKLLIQFQNNGVVDDSQLPKDRFSAERLKGVDSTLKIQPAKLEDSAVYLCASSPRTAEAFFGQGTRLTVV.

This clone was found a few times. The genes are TRBV15 and TRBJ2-5; the match to TRBD2 covers 11 bases. This CDR3 is built from 20 residues. CDR1 LNHNV and CDR2 YYDKDF come from the germline V gene (reference sequence). Trimming took 0 bases from V and 3 from J; bases not matched to a gene: 15. CDR3 DNA: TGTGCCACCAGCAGAGATGCGGAATTACCGGGACTAGCGGTGAAAGAGACCCAGTACTTC. Translated: CATSRDAELPGLAVKETQYF.

This clone is medium-sized. This chain connects TRBV19 to TRBJ2-5, with 8 bases that match TRBD1. The CDR3 loop spans 18 amino acids. The V and J ends lost 5 bases and 3 bases, in that order; junction bases with no gene match: 17. The germline gives CDR1 LNHDA, CDR2 SQIVND (reference sequence). This chain's CDR3 is CASSDTTGESFLEETQYF. CDR3 coding DNA: TGTGCCAGTAGTGATACGACAGGGGAGAGCTTTCTGGAAGAGACCCAGTACTTC.

The chain combines TRBV7-2 with TRBJ2-2, with D tentatively TRBD1 (6 bases). Germline V gives CDR1 SGHTA, CDR2 FQGNSA. Trimming cost V 8 bases and J 5 bases, with 18 bases left between them. CDR3 length: 15 amino acids. The CDR3 is CASLELGGRTGELFF. As DNA, the CDR3 is TGTGCCAGCCTGGAGTTAGGGGGTCGAACCGGGGAGCTGTTTTTT.

Comment on this clone: With only one base between it and a far larger clone, this is likely a read error. At the DNA level, this CDR3 is encoded by other sequences in the same sample as well. CDR3 region: CASRPDQTGSNYGYTF. CDR3 nucleotide sequence: TGTGCCAGCAGGCCGGATCAGACAGGGTCAAACTATGGCTACACCTTC. V is TRBV5-4 and J is TRBJ1-2; TRBD1 aligns across 7 bases. The CDR3 loop spans 16 amino acids. Unmatched junction bases numbered 12, after V lost 5 bases and J lost 2 bases. CDR1 is SGHNT and CDR2 is YYREEE in the germline V gene (reference sequence). Looking up the rest from reference TRBV5-4 and TRBJ1-2 gives the full variable domain: ETGVTQSPTHLIKTRGQQVTLRCSSQSGHNTVSWYQQALGQGPQFIFQYYREEENGRGNFPPRFSGLQFPNYSSELNVNALELDDSALYLCASRPDQTGSNYGYTFGSGTRLTVV.

This sequence joins TRBV27 and TRBJ1-1; no clear D. V lost 3 bases, J lost 5 bases, and 4 bases lay in between. CDR3 length equals 11 residues. Germline-derived CDR1 and CDR2 are MNHEY and SMNVEV (reference sequence). CDR3 nucleotides: TGTGCCAGCAGTTTCGGGACTGAAGCTTTCTTT. Amino acids: CASSFGTEAFF.

This chain uses TRBV27 with TRBJ2-2, with a weak D call TRBD1 (5 bases). The CDR3 runs to 15 residues. Trimming left V 2 bases short and J 0 bases short, with 7 bases between. CDR1 and CDR2 (germline): MNHEY, SMNVEV (reference sequence). CDR3: CASSLGAANTGELFF. DNA for the CDR3: TGTGCCAGCAGTTTAGGGGCAGCGAACACCGGGGAGCTGTTTTTT.

This chain connects TRBV11-1 to TRBJ2-7; 10 bases fit TRBD1. CDR3 length equals 15 residues. Trimming took 3 bases from V and 0 from J; bases not matched to a gene: 2. CDR1 is SGHAT and CDR2 is FQDESV in the germline V gene (reference sequence). CDR3 coding DNA: TGTGCCAGCAGCTTTCGGACAGGGGGCTCCTACGAGCAGTACTTC. Translating gives CASSFRTGGSYEQYF.

The sample holds a few counts of this clone. This chain joins TRBV27 and TRBJ1-1, with a possible D match to TRBD1 (5 bases). V gave up 2 bases and J gave up 1 base, with 14 bases separating them. Germline V gives CDR1 MNHEY, CDR2 SMNVEV (reference sequence). This CDR3 is built from 16 residues. CDR3: CASSLRGEGKNTEAFF. In DNA form, the CDR3 reads TGTGCCAGCAGTTTACGGGGGGAGGGTAAGAACACTGAAGCTTTCTTT.

This clone is categorized as medium-sized. The rearrangement joins TRBV4-3 to TRBJ2-1; D is unresolved. Trimming pared 0 bases from V and 0 bases from J, leaving 12 bases between. Germline CDR1 is LGHNA and CDR2 is YSLEER. This CDR3 spans 17 amino acids. This chain's CDR3 is CASSQDGSWSSYNEQFF. CDR3 nucleotide sequence: TGCGCCAGCAGCCAAGATGGGTCTTGGAGCTCCTACAATGAGCAGTTCTTC.

The V and J genes are TRBV11-1 and TRBJ2-7; possibly TRBD1 or TRBD2 for D (5 bases each). The CDR3 extends over 15 amino acids. V shed 1 base and J shed 2 bases, with 12 bases lying between them. Germline V gives CDR1 SGHAT, CDR2 FQDESV (reference sequence). The CDR3 protein is CASSLEEGKTYEQYF. CDR3 DNA: TGTGCCAGCAGCTTAGAAGAGGGGAAAACCTACGAGCAGTACTTC.

V and J are TRBV19 and TRBJ2-7; 9 nucleotides align to TRBD1. Germline V gives CDR1 LNHDA, CDR2 SQIVND (reference sequence). The CDR3 totals 15 residues. J lost 4 bases, V lost 5 bases, and 9 bases had no gene match. The CDR3 region has the DNA TGTGCCAGTAGTGTCGAAACAGGGGGCAGATACGAGCAGTACTTC. Translated: CASSVETGGRYEQYF.

The chain joins TRBV9 to TRBJ2-1; D remains ambiguous. Trimming left V 6 bases short and J 0 bases short, with 10 bases between. CDR3 size: 14 residues. Germline V gives CDR1 SGDLS, CDR2 YYNGEE. CDR3 sequence reads: CASKPSSSYNEQFF. As DNA, the CDR3 is TGTGCCAGCAAACCTTCGAGCTCCTACAATGAGCAGTTCTTC.

J is TRBJ1-1 and V is TRBV25-1, with 9 bases identical to TRBD1. The length of the CDR3 is 14 residues. The V segment lost 5 bases and the J segment 6 bases; nucleotides outside the gene matches: 7. Germline values: CDR1 MGHDK, CDR2 SYGVNS. This CDR3 is CASSWDRASAEAFF. The DNA of the CDR3 is TGTGCCAGCAGTTGGGACAGGGCCAGCGCTGAAGCTTTCTTT.

The V call is TRBV29-1, the J call TRBJ2-7; 7 nucleotides match TRBD1. This CDR3 has 14 amino acids. The V and J ends lost 4 bases and 1 base, in that order; junction bases with no gene match: 7. From germline, CDR1 is SQVTM and CDR2 ANQGSEA. The CDR3 DNA reads TGCAGCGTTGTAAAGGGACAGTCGTCCTACGAGCAGTACTTC. Amino acid sequence: CSVVKGQSSYEQYF.